The clone carrying this T cell receptor beta chain was counted ten times or more. The antigen is unknown. The source of the sample is a study of neurological immune-mediated disorders. Study-level points and caveats: Private repertoires in all groups were suggested by the finding that expanded clones across subjects shared no CDR3 amino acid sequences.

MiXCR, run by TCRdb on the 5' RACE reads, gives a single entry per CDR3 protein. The sample consists of roughly 50,000 distinct CDR3 sequences, more than 9.5% of them appearing once. This CDR3 is built from 15 residues. CDR1 is MDHEN, CDR2 SYDVKM, per germline. The V end was cut by 3 bases, the J end by 1 base, with 11 bases between. Time point meaning: longitudinal time-point 3. The sequence derives from a male donor with HTLV-1-associated myelopathy (HAM/TSP). The sample comprised PBMCs. J is TRBJ2-3 and V is TRBV28, with a weak D call TRBD1 (5 bases). CDR3 amino acids: CASSLTRAGTDTQYF. The CDR3 DNA reads as TGTGCCAGCAGTTTGACCAGGGCTGGCACAGATACGCAGTATTTT. Full variable domain (missing parts from reference TRBV28 and TRBJ2-3): DVKVTQSSRYLVKRTGEKVFLECVQDMDHENMFWYRQDPGLGLRLIYFSYDVKMKEKGDIPEGYSVSREKKERFSLILESASTNQTSMYLCASSLTRAGTDTQYFGPGTRLTVL.